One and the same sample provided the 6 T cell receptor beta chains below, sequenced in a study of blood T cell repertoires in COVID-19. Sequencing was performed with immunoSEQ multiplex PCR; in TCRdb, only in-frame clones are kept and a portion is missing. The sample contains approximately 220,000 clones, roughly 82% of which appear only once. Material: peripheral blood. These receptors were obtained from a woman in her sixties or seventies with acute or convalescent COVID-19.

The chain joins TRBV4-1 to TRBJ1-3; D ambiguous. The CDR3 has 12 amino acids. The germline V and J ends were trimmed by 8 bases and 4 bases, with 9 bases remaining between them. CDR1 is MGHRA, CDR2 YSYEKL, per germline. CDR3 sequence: CASSPIGNTIYF. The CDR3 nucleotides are TGCGCCAGCTCCCCAATCGGAAACACCATATATTTT.

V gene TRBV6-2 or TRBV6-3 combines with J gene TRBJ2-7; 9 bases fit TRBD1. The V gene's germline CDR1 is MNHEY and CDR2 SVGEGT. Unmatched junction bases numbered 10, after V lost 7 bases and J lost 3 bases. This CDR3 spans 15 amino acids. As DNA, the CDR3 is TGTGCCAGCACCCCGCAGGGACAGGGAAACTACGAGCAGTACTTC. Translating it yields CASTPQGQGNYEQYF.

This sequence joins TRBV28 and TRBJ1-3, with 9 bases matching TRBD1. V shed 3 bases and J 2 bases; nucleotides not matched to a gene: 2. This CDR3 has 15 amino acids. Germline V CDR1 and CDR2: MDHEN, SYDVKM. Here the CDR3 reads CASSFWTGAGNTIYF. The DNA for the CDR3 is TGTGCCAGCAGTTTCTGGACAGGGGCTGGAAACACCATATATTTT.

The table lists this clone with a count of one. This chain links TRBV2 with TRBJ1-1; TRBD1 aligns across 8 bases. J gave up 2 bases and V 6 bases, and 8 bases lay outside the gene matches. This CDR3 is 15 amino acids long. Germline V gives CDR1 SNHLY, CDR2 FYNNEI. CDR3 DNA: TGTGCCAGCAGGAGTCGGACAGGGCCCAACACTGAAGCTTTCTTT. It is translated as CASRSRTGPNTEAFF.

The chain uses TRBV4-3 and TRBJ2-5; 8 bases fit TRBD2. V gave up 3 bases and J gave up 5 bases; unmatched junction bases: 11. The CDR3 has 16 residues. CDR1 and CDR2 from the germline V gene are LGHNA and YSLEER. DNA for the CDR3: TGCGCCAGCAGCCAGGTAACGACTAGCGTCGGCGAGACCCAGTACTTC. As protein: CASSQVTTSVGETQYF.

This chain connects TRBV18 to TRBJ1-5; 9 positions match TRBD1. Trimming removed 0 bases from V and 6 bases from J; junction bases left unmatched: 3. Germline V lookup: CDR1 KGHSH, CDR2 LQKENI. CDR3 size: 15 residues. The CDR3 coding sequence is TGTGCCAGCTCACCACCGGAGGACAGGGGTCAGCCCCAGCATTTT. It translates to CASSPPEDRGQPQHF. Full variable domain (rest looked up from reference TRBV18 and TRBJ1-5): NAGVMQNPRHLVRRRGQEARLRCSPMKGHSHVYWYRQLPEEGLKFMVYLQKENIIDESGMPKERFSAEFPKEGPSILRIQQVVRGDSAAYFCASSPPEDRGQPQHFGDGTRLSIL.